These T cell receptor beta chains were read from a single sample in a study of cytomegalovirus exposure and HLA in healthy donors. TCRdb's copy holds only in-frame clones and misses some; the assay was immunoSEQ multiplex PCR. The sample yields 90,000 or so clones, roughly two thirds seen once. The sample was PBMCs. The receptors were gathered from a woman between 50 and 59 years old in good health and CMV-seropositive. The CDR3 runs from the conserved cysteine through the conserved F or W. A D gene is named only where the DNA matches it firmly. The size entry is marked missing in some rows and otherwise reads once, few, many or a size class.

>TRBV28|TRBD1|TRBJ1-1|-
TGTGCCAGCAGAGAAACAGGGGTGAACACTGAAGCTTTCTTT
CASRETGVNTEAFF
>TRBV5-8|-|TRBJ2-5|-
TGTGCCAGCAGCTTAGGACAAGCTTTGGTTTTGGAGACCCAGTACTTC
CASSLGQALVLETQYF
>TRBV19|TRBD2|TRBJ2-3|-
TGTGCCAGTAGCACTAGCGGGAGCACAGATACGCAGTATTTT
CASSTSGSTDTQYF
>TRBV9|TRBD1|TRBJ2-3|few
TGTGCCAGCAGCTTACATCAGGGGGAAGGGACAGATACGCAGTATTTT
CASSLHQGEGTDTQYF
>TRBV28|-|TRBJ2-1|-
TGTGCCAGCAGCGGAGACCAGCGGGCCTACAATGAGCAGTTCTTC
CASSGDQRAYNEQFF
>TRBV18|TRBD1|TRBJ1-5|-
TGTGCCAGCTCACAAAGGACAGGGGATCAGCCCCAGCATTTT
CASSQRTGDQPQHF
>TRBV7-9|TRBD1|TRBJ1-2|-
TGTGCCAGCAGCCTTACCGGACAGGGGCGCGCGCGGGGCTACACCTTC
CASSLTGQGRARGYTF
>TRBV7-8|TRBD1|TRBJ2-2|once
TGTGCCGGCAGCTCAGCAGGGGGAGCGAACACCGGGGAGCTGTTTTTT
CAGSSAGGANTGELFF
>TRBV7-9|-|TRBJ2-1|few
TGTGCCAGCAGCTTACCGGTCTTGAATGAGCAGTTCTTC
CASSLPVLNEQFF
>TRBV18|-|TRBJ1-1|-
TGTGCCAGCTCACCCAGGGGTAGGGCGACTGAAGCTTTCTTT
CASSPRGRATEAFF
>TRBV21-1|-|TRBJ2-1|few
TGTGCCAGCAAAAGAGCCGCGACTAGCTGCTTTGCCTACAATGAGCAGTTCTTC
CASKRAATSCFAYNEQFF
>TRBV7-4|-|TRBJ1-5|-
TGTGCCAGCAGCTTCGAATACAGGTACAATCAGCCCCAGCATTTT
CASSFEYRYNQPQHF
>TRBV19|-|TRBJ2-1|-
TGTGCCACCCAACCGGGGTCCTACAATGAGCAGTTCTTC
CATQPGSYNEQFF
>TRBV7-9|-|TRBJ2-7|-
TGTGCCAGCAGCTCCCTTGACGAGCAGTACTTC
CASSSLDEQYF
>TRBV11-2|TRBD1|TRBJ2-2|-
TGTGCCAGCAGCGTTACAGGGGGCTGGGAGACCGGGGAGCTGTTTTTT
CASSVTGGWETGELFF
>TRBV6-6|-|TRBJ1-1|-
TGTGCCAGCAGTGCGACAGGAGGCGAAGCTTTCTTT
CASSATGGEAFF
>TRBV7-9|TRBD1|TRBJ1-1|-
TGTTCCAGCAGCTGGGGGACAGGGGACACTGAAGCTTTCTTT
CSSSWGTGDTEAFF
>TRBV28|-|TRBJ2-7|-
TGTGCCAGCAGTTTATTTGACCCAGGTTTCCCTCGGTACGAGCAGTACTTC
CASSLFDPGFPRYEQYF
>TRBV28|-|TRBJ1-5|-
TGTGCCAGCAGTAAACGGGGGGGCGCGGGACAGCCCCAGCATTTT
CASSKRGGAGQPQHF
>TRBV30|-|TRBJ2-5|-
TGTGCCTGGACCATCGGGGTAGACGCGAGTTTTGAGACCCAGTACTTC
CAWTIGVDASFETQYF
>TRBV28|TRBD1|TRBJ1-5|-
TGTGCCAGCACATTAAAGACAGGGTTCTATCAGCCCCAGCATTTT
CASTLKTGFYQPQHF
>TRBV2|TRBD2|TRBJ2-7|-
TGTGCCAGCAGTGAAACGGGCGGGAGGGCCCCGTACGAGCAGTACTTC
CASSETGGRAPYEQYF
>TRBV27|-|TRBJ2-2|-
TGTGCCAGCAGTGCAAGCGGGTCCGGCACCGGGGAGCTGTTTTTT
CASSASGSGTGELFF
>TRBV29-1|-|TRBJ2-1|-
TGCAGCGTTGATCCGGGGGACAATGAGCAGTTCTTC
CSVDPGDNEQFF
>TRBV19|TRBD1|TRBJ1-2|-
TGTGCCAGTACTTCTTTTCGGGAAGGGGGCTACTATGGCTACACCTTC
CASTSFREGGYYGYTF